This record looks at one T cell receptor beta chain sequence and its context. This entry comes from a study of blood T cell repertoires in COVID-19. V was trimmed by 4 bases and J by 2 bases, leaving 18 bases between them. This CDR3 contains 16 residues. Germline CDR1 reads MNHNS; CDR2 reads SASEGT. As processed by the authors: Using reference gene primer amplification, nucleated cell counts were estimated. Repertoires were generated with immunoSEQ multiplex PCR, while TCRdb's copy carries only in-frame clones and drops some. V and J calls and clone size come straight from that table; D and trimming were deduced from the DNA. The sample has some 98,000 clones; over 70% are singletons.

The clonotype comes from a human donor in a cohort sampled during active COVID-19. The sample taken for sequencing was peripheral blood. The gene calls are TRBV6-1 and TRBJ2-7; D is possibly TRBD1 (6 bases). CDR3 region: CASSGQAYGPTYEQYF. The DNA for the CDR3 is TGTGCCAGCAGTGGACAGGCCTATGGGCCAACCTACGAGCAGTACTTC.